Described below is a single T cell receptor beta chain sequence and its context. Sequencing was performed with immunoSEQ multiplex PCR; in TCRdb, only in-frame clones are kept and a portion is missing. The sample has approximately 300,000 clones; around four fifths are singletons. The data originate from a study of Ad26.COV2.S vaccination and SARS-CoV-2 variants. Study overall: Ad26.COV2.S, an intramuscular injection, was given once or twice 56 days apart.

Treatment indicated: over 15 received Ad26.COV2.S at low or high dose, single or two shots; about 5 received placebo; per-sample allocation not given. Specimens were obtained on day 63 following the first vaccine or placebo injection. Trimming took off 10 bases at V and 4 bases at J, with 11 bases between the two ends. Germline V gene data show CDR1 as LNHDA and CDR2 as SQIVND (reference sequence). The CDR3 runs to 12 residues. The sample was peripheral blood, taken in a trial of Ad26.COV2.S vaccine versus placebo. V is TRBV19 and J is TRBJ1-5; D gene unclear. This TCR was recovered from a person aged 18-60 years who received the Ad26.COV2.S COVID-19 vaccine or a placebo. CDR3 nucleotide sequence: TGTGCCACCGCCCGGCCAAATCAGCCCCAGCATTTT. This encodes CATARPNQPQHF. Full variable domain (outside the CDR3, taken from reference TRBV19 and TRBJ1-5): DGGITQSPKYLFRKEGQNVTLSCEQNLNHDAMYWYRQDPGQGLRLIYYSQIVNDFQKGDIAEGYSVSREKKESFPLTVTSAQKNPTAFYLCATARPNQPQHFGDGTRLSIL.